Following are 5 T cell receptor beta chains from one sample sequenced in a study of cytomegalovirus exposure and HLA in healthy donors. The PCR used 60 Vbeta and 13 Jbeta primers. The data were produced by immunoSEQ multiplex PCR, yet TCRdb's version contains in-frame clones alone and is incomplete. The repertoire holds just under 95,000 clones, around four fifths seen once, with 5.6% in the top ten. Material for sequencing was PBMCs. Receptors originate from a woman between 18 and 29 years old in good health and CMV-seropositive.

The chain recombines TRBV27 with TRBJ1-4; 7 nucleotides agree with TRBD1. Trimming took 1 base from V and 4 from J; bases not matched to a gene: 9. In germline, CDR1 is MNHEY, CDR2 SMNVEV (reference sequence). The CDR3 covers 17 residues. The CDR3 DNA is TGTGCCAGCAGTTTATTTCGACAGGGTGGAGGTAATGAAAAACTGTTTTTT. Residues: CASSLFRQGGGNEKLFF. Variable domain in full (rest from reference TRBV27 and TRBJ1-4): EAQVTQNPRYLITVTGKKLTVTCSQNMNHEYMSWYRQDPGLGLRQIYYSMNVEVTDKGDVPEGYKVSRKEKRNFPLILESPSPNQTSLYFCASSLFRQGGGNEKLFFGSGTQLSVL.

This clone has only a few counts. The chain uses TRBV6-6 and TRBJ2-5, with 7 bases fitting TRBD1. The CDR3 has 15 amino acids. Trimming removed 2 bases from V and 3 bases from J; junction bases left unmatched: 6. The germline V gene has CDR1 MNHNY and CDR2 SVGAGI (reference sequence). CDR3 sequence: CASSYEAGGKETQYF. In DNA form, the CDR3 reads TGTGCCAGCAGTTACGAGGCAGGGGGAAAAGAGACCCAGTACTTC.

The chain is built from TRBV29-1 and TRBJ1-2, with D hard to call. Germline CDR1 and CDR2: SQVTM and ANQGSEA. The CDR3 runs 12 residues. Trimming removed 6 bases from V and 8 bases from J, with 16 bases in between. CDR3 nucleotides: TGCAGCGTGTTCAGTCAGCGAGCGGGCTACACCTTC. The encoded protein is CSVFSQRAGYTF.

The chain joins TRBV7-3 to TRBJ2-1; TRBD2 matches 8 bases. The CDR3 is 15 amino acids. Trimming at V came to 2 bases and at J to 8 bases, leaving 8 bases not matched to a gene. Germline assignment: CDR1 SGHTA and CDR2 FQGTGA. The DNA of the CDR3 is TGTGCCAGCAGCTTATCTCCGAGCGGGAGCGATGAGCAGTTCTTC. Residues: CASSLSPSGSDEQFF. The full variable domain, rest sourced from reference TRBV7-3 and TRBJ2-1, is GAGVSQTPSNKVTEKGKYVELRCDPISGHTALYWYRQSLGQGPEFLIYFQGTGAADDSGLPNDRFFAVRPEGSVSTLKIQRTERGDSAVYLCASSLSPSGSDEQFFGPGTRLTVL.

The V call is TRBV7-9, the J call TRBJ2-7; D perhaps matches TRBD2 (7 bases). CDR3 length: 16 amino acids. Germline V lookup: CDR1 SEHNR, CDR2 FQNEAQ (reference sequence). V lost 4 bases to trimming and J lost 0 bases, with 16 bases between them. The CDR3 spells CASSSRRGALSYEQYF. The CDR3 coding sequence is TGTGCCAGCAGCTCCCGACGGGGGGCCCTCTCCTACGAGCAGTACTTC.